Listed below are T cell receptor beta chains from one sample, sequenced in a study of blood T cell repertoires in COVID-19. Clones were read by immunoSEQ multiplex PCR, and TCRdb kept only the in-frame ones, dropping some. The sample contains around 370,000 clones, about nine tenths of which appear only once. Specimen: peripheral blood. The receptor source for this set is a woman aged 45-60 years with COVID-19, enrolled during active disease. Both conserved end residues are part of each CDR3.

J gene: TRBJ2-7
V gene: TRBV5-1
CDR3 protein: CASSPGDREIPYEQYF

J gene: TRBJ2-7
V gene: TRBV4-3
CDR3 protein: CASGPRQGSYEQYF

J gene: TRBJ2-3
V gene: TRBV29-1
CDR3 protein: CSVDRGLPDTQYF

J gene: TRBJ1-2
V gene: TRBV18
CDR3 protein: CASSPLLDRNNYGYTF

J gene: TRBJ2-5
V gene: TRBV27
CDR3 protein: CASSLLTSGRARGQETQYF

J gene: TRBJ1-1
V gene: TRBV13
CDR3 protein: CASSPYYGGAPEAFF

J gene: TRBJ2-5
V gene: TRBV4-2
CDR3 protein: CASSSRTSGMETQYF

J gene: TRBJ1-4
V gene: TRBV18
CDR3 protein: CASSGQGATNEKLFF

J gene: TRBJ2-3
V gene: TRBV19
CDR3 protein: CAAPGGTSGSSQYF

J gene: TRBJ1-2
V gene: TRBV12-3/TRBV12-4
CDR3 protein: CASSGTEYGYTF

J gene: TRBJ2-3
V gene: TRBV19
CDR3 protein: CASSRALAGGYSTDTQYF

J gene: TRBJ2-2
V gene: TRBV5-4
CDR3 protein: CASRQGQVSPTGELFF

J gene: TRBJ1-4
V gene: TRBV11-2
CDR3 protein: CASSLFGGVEEKLFF

J gene: TRBJ2-7
V gene: TRBV21-1
CDR3 protein: CASSPPVEGAYDSYEQYF

J gene: TRBJ2-7
V gene: TRBV10-3
CDR3 protein: CAISEPYDRYEPSYEQYF

J gene: TRBJ2-5
V gene: TRBV6-5
CDR3 protein: CASSYSYQETQYF

J gene: TRBJ2-2
V gene: TRBV18
CDR3 protein: CASSPVQGNTGELFF

J gene: TRBJ1-2
V gene: TRBV6-5
CDR3 protein: CASSRHPLNYGYTF

J gene: TRBJ1-2
V gene: TRBV4-1
CDR3 protein: CASSKGQGNYGYTF

J gene: TRBJ2-4
V gene: TRBV4-2
CDR3 protein: CASSQERLDTNIQYF

J gene: TRBJ2-1
V gene: TRBV27
CDR3 protein: CASSPIAGSSYNEQFF

J gene: TRBJ2-3
V gene: TRBV7-8
CDR3 protein: CASSLGGRRDTQYF

J gene: TRBJ2-7
V gene: TRBV11-3
CDR3 protein: CASSLVSGGEYEQYF

J gene: TRBJ1-3
V gene: TRBV3-1/TRBV3-2
CDR3 protein: CASSLQGLRGDTIYF

J gene: TRBJ2-7
V gene: TRBV5-1
CDR3 protein: CASTPGQVHEQYF

J gene: TRBJ1-2
V gene: TRBV6-5
CDR3 protein: CASSYEGGRGYTF

J gene: TRBJ1-5
V gene: TRBV18
CDR3 protein: CASSPGQGDQPQHF

J gene: TRBJ1-1
V gene: TRBV2
CDR3 protein: CASSVQGRTEAFF

J gene: TRBJ2-1
V gene: TRBV19
CDR3 protein: CASSIRFGLVVEFF

J gene: TRBJ2-3
V gene: TRBV30
CDR3 protein: CAWRLAGGPRATQYF

J gene: TRBJ2-1
V gene: TRBV6-5
CDR3 protein: CASTERVGGYDEQFF